The 27 T cell receptor beta chains reported below all come from one sample, sequenced in a study of metastatic and nonmetastatic thyroid tumors. None of the patients had undergone any treatment ahead of thyroid surgery. TCRdb reprocessed the PCR reads using MiXCR. The table shows 35,000 to 45,000 clones, with 25% to 30% occurring only once. Sequencing was done on a sample of blood. The receptors originated from a male donor with papillary thyroid cancer or a benign thyroid nodule (not recorded which). Some clones in this sample may be carry-over from other donors' samples.

This clone is categorized as medium-sized. The CDR3 DNA sequence: TGTGCCAGCAGTCCCCCGACTAGCGAGTCCTACGAGCAGTACTTC. Translating it yields CASSPPTSESYEQYF. This chain joins TRBV28 and TRBJ2-7; 8 nucleotides agree with TRBD2. Germline V lookup: CDR1 MDHEN, CDR2 SYDVKM. Unmatched junction bases numbered 7, after V lost 5 bases and J lost 1 base. The CDR3 consists of 15 residues.

This clone was detected ten times or more. V is TRBV19 and J is TRBJ1-5, with 10 nucleotides matching TRBD1. V dropped 4 bases and J dropped 15; count of bases not matched to a gene: 9. The CDR3 totals 13 residues. Germline V gives CDR1 LNHDA, CDR2 SQIVND (reference sequence). CDR3 nucleotides: TGTGCCAGTAGTAGAAAGGGACAGGGGAGATTGCATTTT. This gives the protein CASSRKGQGRLHF. Full variable domain (remainder filled in from reference TRBV19 and TRBJ1-5): DGGITQSPKYLFRKEGQNVTLSCEQNLNHDAMYWYRQDPGQGLRLIYYSQIVNDFQKGDIAEGYSVSREKKESFPLTVTSAQKNPTAFYLCASSRKGQGRLHFGDGTRLSIL.

This clone was seen a single time. V usage is TRBV18 and J usage is TRBJ2-7; D uncertain. The CDR3 extends over 12 amino acids. V lost 3 bases and J 1 base, leaving 4 bases between the germline ends. The germline V gene encodes CDR1 KGHSH and CDR2 LQKENI. The CDR3 DNA reads as TGTGCCAGCTCACCGAGATCCTACGAGCAGTACTTC. Amino acids: CASSPRSYEQYF.

This clone was detected only a few times. The rearrangement links TRBV6-1 to TRBJ1-2; D not certain. The length of the CDR3 is 12 residues. Germline values: CDR1 MNHNS, CDR2 SASEGT. Deletions cut 5 bases from V and 2 bases from J, with 6 bases between. The DNA of the CDR3 is TGTGCCAGCAGTTCTTTCAACTATGGCTACACCTTC. Its protein product is CASSSFNYGYTF.

This rearrangement joins TRBV7-2 to TRBJ1-1, with D possibly being TRBD1 (6 bases). This CDR3 is 13 amino acids long. V was clipped by 2 bases and J by 6 bases, with 10 bases between them. CDR1 and CDR2 from the germline V gene are SGHTA and FQGNSA. CDR3 in DNA: TGTGCCAGCAGCTTAAGGGGGGCGGCTGAAGCTTTCTTT. It encodes CASSLRGAAEAFF.

This clone was seen only a few times. The chain joins TRBV11-3 to TRBJ2-7, with unresolved D. V was pared by 5 bases and J by 0 bases, with 11 bases between. Per germline, CDR1 SGHNT and CDR2 YENEEA. The length of the CDR3 is 14 residues. This CDR3 is CASSPDPRSYEQYF. The CDR3 region has the DNA TGTGCCAGCAGCCCAGACCCACGCTCCTACGAGCAGTACTTC.

This clone was recorded many times. J is TRBJ2-1 and V is TRBV24-1; TRBD2 agrees at 13 bases. Germline loops: CDR1 KGHDR, CDR2 SFDVKD. The V segment lost 7 bases and the J segment 0 bases; nucleotides outside the gene matches: 2. The CDR3 has 16 amino acids. CDR3 protein: CATSRTSGSSYNEQFF. The CDR3 region has the DNA TGTGCCACCAGCCGGACTAGCGGGAGCTCCTACAATGAGCAGTTCTTC.

This clone was counted at least ten times. This sequence joins TRBV20-1 and TRBJ1-5; 7 nucleotides line up with TRBD1. CDR3 size: 14 residues. Germline V lookup: CDR1 DFQATT, CDR2 SNEGSKA (reference sequence). The trim removed 4 bases at V and 1 base at J, leaving 4 bases unmatched. The CDR3 reads CSAIRGVSNQPQHF. The CDR3 DNA follows: TGCAGTGCTATCAGGGGGGTAAGCAATCAGCCCCAGCATTTT.

This clone is medium-sized (0.01 to 0.1%) by share. V gene TRBV5-1 combines with J gene TRBJ2-1; no definite D call. From germline, CDR1 is SGHRS and CDR2 YFSETQ. V was pared by 0 bases and J by 3 bases, with 10 bases between. This CDR3 contains 15 residues. The CDR3 coding sequence is TGCGCCAGCAGCTTGGTTGCGAACATCTACAATGAGCAGTTCTTC. Translating gives CASSLVANIYNEQFF.

This clone has more than one count but fewer than ten. The rearrangement links TRBV5-1 to TRBJ1-6, with a possible D match to TRBD1 (6 bases). From germline, CDR1 is SGHRS and CDR2 YFSETQ. Deletions cut 5 bases from V and 7 bases from J, with 16 bases between. This CDR3 is 15 amino acids long. This CDR3 is CASRIRGSGNSPLHF. In DNA, the CDR3 is TGCGCCAGCAGAATCAGGGGTTCTGGGAATTCACCCCTCCACTTT.

The chain carries TRBV20-1 and TRBJ1-5; TRBD1 is a possible D gene (6 bases). The germline V and J ends were trimmed by 8 bases and 6 bases, with 17 bases remaining between them. CDR3 size: 13 residues. The germline V gene encodes CDR1 DFQATT and CDR2 SNEGSKA (reference sequence). The CDR3 reads CSSTQGIGQPQHF. CDR3 nucleotides: TGCAGTTCAACGCAGGGGATCGGTCAGCCCCAGCATTTT.

The sample holds many counts of this clone. The chain recombines TRBV18 with TRBJ2-3; D ambiguous. Germline-derived CDR1 and CDR2 are KGHSH and LQKENI. This CDR3 comprises 12 residues. V lost 8 bases and J 0 bases, leaving 6 bases between the germline ends. CDR3 coding DNA: TGTGCCAGCAAAGAAAGCACAGATACGCAGTATTTT. This translates into CASKESTDTQYF.

The rearrangement links TRBV10-1 to TRBJ2-2; no definite D call. There are 13 residues in the CDR3. Germline CDR1 and CDR2: WNHNN and SYGVQD (reference sequence). V lost 3 bases, J lost 3 bases, and 5 bases lay in between. CDR3 amino acids: CASSDGYTGELFF. CDR3 DNA sequence: TGCGCCAGCAGTGACGGGTACACCGGGGAGCTGTTTTTT.

The sample holds a few counts of this clone. The chain couples TRBV6-2 or TRBV6-3 to TRBJ1-1, with D possibly TRBD1 on 6 matching bases. The CDR3 covers 14 residues. Per germline, CDR1 MNHEY and CDR2 SVGEGT. V gave up 6 bases and J gave up 0 bases, with 11 bases separating them. CDR3 sequence: CASRSTGMNTEAFF. CDR3 DNA sequence: TGTGCCAGCAGATCCACAGGGATGAACACTGAAGCTTTCTTT.

This clone was observed a handful of times. The chain is built from TRBV27 and TRBJ1-5, with D possibly TRBD1 on 6 matching bases. CDR1 is MNHEY, CDR2 SMNVEV, per germline (reference sequence). V lost 9 bases and J lost 5, with 14 bases in between. This CDR3 contains 13 residues. This CDR3 is CASKRGSDQPQHF. The CDR3 DNA reads as TGTGCCAGTAAAAGGGGGTCGGATCAGCCCCAGCATTTT.

The chain has TRBV20-1 and TRBJ2-1; 14 bases align to TRBD2. The CDR3 has 16 residues. After removal of 3 bases from V and 7 bases from J, the junction contained 8 bases not matched to a gene. Germline V gene lookup returns CDR1 DFQATT and CDR2 SNEGSKA (reference sequence). CDR3 nucleotide sequence: TGCAGTGCTAGGCCGACTAGCGGGAGGGCCAGTAATGAGCAGTTCTTC. Translation gives CSARPTSGRASNEQFF.

By share, this clone ranks as medium-sized. This chain joins TRBV28 and TRBJ1-3, with no clear D. Trimming shortened V by 6 bases and J by 3 bases, and 9 bases separated the two germline ends. This CDR3 region has 13 residues. The V gene's germline CDR1 is MDHEN and CDR2 SYDVKM. The CDR3 spells CASREGFGNTIYF. DNA of the CDR3: TGTGCCAGCAGAGAAGGCTTTGGAAACACCATATATTTT.

The chain carries TRBV4-1 and TRBJ2-3; 7 nucleotides match TRBD1. Germline CDR1 is MGHRA and CDR2 is YSYEKL. This CDR3 spans 15 amino acids. Germline trimming cut 6 bases from V and 2 bases from J; bases unmatched to any gene: 8. The CDR3 DNA follows: TGCGCCAGCAGGGACAGGAGCATGAACACAGATACGCAGTATTTT. This codes for CASRDRSMNTDTQYF.

The chain links TRBV11-3 to TRBJ2-7; 9 nucleotides agree with TRBD2. Trimming took 4 bases from V and 7 from J; bases not matched to a gene: 11. The CDR3 has 15 residues. Germline-derived CDR1 and CDR2 are SGHNT and YENEEA. DNA for the CDR3: TGTGCCAGCAGCTCCTTAGTGGGACTAGCAGCAGAGCAGTACTTC. Its translation is CASSSLVGLAAEQYF.

The J gene is TRBJ1-2, the V gene TRBV5-1; D possibly corresponds to TRBD1 (5 bases). V lost 3 bases and J 4 bases, leaving 13 bases between the germline ends. Germline lookup yields CDR1 SGHRS and CDR2 YFSETQ. The CDR3 contains 14 residues. CDR3 region: CASSSQGQGYGYTF. In DNA, the CDR3 is TGCGCCAGCAGCTCCCAAGGACAAGGCTATGGCTACACCTTC. Full variable domain (rest looked up from reference TRBV5-1 and TRBJ1-2): KAGVTQTPRYLIKTRGQQVTLSCSPISGHRSVSWYQQTPGQGLQFLFEYFSETQRNKGNFPGRFSGRQFSNSRSEMNVSTLELGDSALYLCASSSQGQGYGYTFGSGTRLTVV.

The rearrangement links TRBV30 to TRBJ2-1; 9 nucleotides agree with TRBD2. V was pared by 3 bases and J by 7 bases, with 4 bases of the junction left unmatched. The CDR3 is made up of 13 amino acids. CDR1 is GTSNPN and CDR2 is SVGIG in the germline V gene (reference sequence). Written as DNA, the CDR3 is TGTGCCTGGAGCTTGCTAGCGGGGAATGAGCAGTTCTTC. It specifies CAWSLLAGNEQFF. The complete variable domain, with remaining parts taken from reference TRBV30 and TRBJ2-1, reads SQTIHQWPATLVQPVGSPLSLECTVEGTSNPNLYWYRQAAGRGLQLLFYSVGIGQISSEVPQNLSASRPQDRQFILSSKKLLLSDSGFYLCAWSLLAGNEQFFGPGTRLTVL.

This clone was counted a few times. This sequence joins TRBV6-1 and TRBJ2-2, with D perhaps being TRBD1 or TRBD2 (5 bases each). The germline V and J ends were trimmed by 7 bases and 3 bases, with 12 bases remaining between them. The germline CDR1 and CDR2 sequences are MNHNS and SASEGT. The CDR3 is made up of 14 amino acids. This CDR3 reads CASKYGTDTGELFF. The CDR3 DNA is TGTGCCAGCAAATACGGGACGGACACCGGGGAGCTGTTTTTT.

This clone has more than one count but fewer than ten. The V gene is TRBV6-1, the J gene TRBJ2-7, with D uncertain. Germline-derived CDR1 and CDR2 are MNHNS and SASEGT. V was cut by 3 bases and J by 4 bases, with 13 bases left in between. The CDR3 consists of 14 residues. CDR3 DNA: TGTGCCAGCAGTGAGGGCAGTTTAGTTTACGAGCAGTACTTC. This codes for CASSEGSLVYEQYF.

The V gene is TRBV24-1, the J gene TRBJ1-2; D ambiguous. The V end lost 3 bases, the J end lost 5 bases, and 9 bases lay between the germline ends. Germline V gene lookup returns CDR1 KGHDR and CDR2 SFDVKD. This CDR3 has 13 residues. The CDR3 protein is CATSDPNGYGYTF. The CDR3 coding sequence is TGTGCCACCAGTGATCCCAACGGGTATGGCTACACCTTC.

This clone was found many times. Written as DNA, the CDR3 is TGTGCCAGCAGCTTAGTAGGAAGGAATAGCAATCAGCCCCAGCATTTT. It specifies CASSLVGRNSNQPQHF. V is TRBV7-9 and J is TRBJ1-5, with D uncertain. V lost 1 base, J lost 0 bases, and 10 bases lay in between. The length of the CDR3 is 16 residues. Germline lookup yields CDR1 SEHNR and CDR2 FQNEAQ (reference sequence).

The genes are TRBV6-1 and TRBJ2-2; 7 nucleotides match TRBD2. The V gene end was trimmed by 2 bases and the J gene end by 6 bases; junction bases not matched to a gene: 9. This CDR3 has 16 amino acids. The germline V gene encodes CDR1 MNHNS and CDR2 SASEGT. CDR3 DNA: TGTGCCAGCAGTGAACTAGCGGTAATGGACGCCGGGGAGCTGTTTTTT. Translated: CASSELAVMDAGELFF.

J is TRBJ1-2 and V is TRBV4-1; TRBD1 aligns across 11 bases. Germline V gene lookup returns CDR1 MGHRA and CDR2 YSYEKL. The CDR3 spans 15 residues. V trimming: 0 bases; J trimming: 4 bases; junction bases outside the gene matches: 1. The DNA of the CDR3 is TGCGCCAGCAGCCAAGAGGGACAGGGGGTCTATGGCTACACCTTC. Protein sequence: CASSQEGQGVYGYTF.